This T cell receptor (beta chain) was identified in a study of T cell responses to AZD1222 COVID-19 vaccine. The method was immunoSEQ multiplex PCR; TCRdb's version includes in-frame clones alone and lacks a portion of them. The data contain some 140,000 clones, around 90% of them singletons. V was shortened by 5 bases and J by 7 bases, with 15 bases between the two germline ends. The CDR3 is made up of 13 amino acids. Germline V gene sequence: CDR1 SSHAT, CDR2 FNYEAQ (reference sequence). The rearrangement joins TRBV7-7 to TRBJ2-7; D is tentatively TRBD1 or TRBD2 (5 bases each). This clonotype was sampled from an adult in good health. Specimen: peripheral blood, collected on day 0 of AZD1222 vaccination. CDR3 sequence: CASSAPGRTEQYF. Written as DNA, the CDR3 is TGTGCCAGCAGCGCTCCGGGACGGACTGAGCAGTACTTC.